This T cell receptor (beta chain) was found in a study of cytomegalovirus exposure and HLA in healthy donors. General study findings and limits: For cytomegalovirus status, the classifier reportedly gave diagnoses with high specificity and sensitivity. V- and J-gene trimming in TCR beta was tied to a missense DCLRE1C variant by an analysis performed later. An analysis was carried out at a later point. It showed that HLA-associated TCR beta chains were more clonally expanded than equally common non-associated chains.

The V gene's germline CDR1 is SGHTA and CDR2 FQGNSA. The ends lost 2 bases at V and 0 bases at J; junction bases unmatched: 9. CDR3 length: 18 amino acids. Notes on this clone: The antigen remains undetermined.

Primers for the PCR totalled 60 Vbeta and 13 Jbeta. Method: immunoSEQ multiplex PCR; TCRdb's copy keeps in-frame clones and lacks some. The sample carries about 180,000 clones, roughly 79% recorded once. The TCR originated in a woman under 30 in good health and CMV-seropositive. The V gene is TRBV7-2, the J gene TRBJ2-5, with 10 bases fitting TRBD2. The specimen sequenced was PBMCs. The DNA of the CDR3 is TGTGCCAGCAGCTTACTCTTAGGCCTAGCGGGGGACCAAGAGACCCAGTACTTC. Translation gives CASSLLLGLAGDQETQYF. The full variable domain, with the rest looked up from reference TRBV7-2 and TRBJ2-5, is GAGVSQSPSNKVTEKGKDVELRCDPISGHTALYWYRQSLGQGLEFLIYFQGNSAPDKSGLPSDRFSAERTGGSVSTLTIQRTQQEDSAVYLCASSLLLGLAGDQETQYFGPGTRLLVL.